This T cell receptor (beta chain) stems from a study of blood T cell repertoires in COVID-19. Study-wide context: The United States, Italy and Spain provided the acute and convalescent COVID-19 samples. In each case, the material was cDNA or gDNA derived from T cells, B-cell-depleted T cells, or PBMCs.

The CDR3 is made up of 15 amino acids. V was cut by 2 bases and J by 3 bases, with 12 bases left in between. The germline V gene encodes CDR1 SGHDT and CDR2 YYEEEE. In the original analysis: Reference gene primer amplification in the assay estimated nucleated cell counts. Sequencing was performed with immunoSEQ multiplex PCR; in TCRdb, only in-frame clones are kept and a portion is missing. V and J calls plus clone size are reproduced from that table; the DNA served to infer D and trimming. This table holds hundreds of thousands of clones, more than 75% found once. The source of this sequence is a middle-aged woman who had recovered from COVID-19. The chain joins TRBV5-6 to TRBJ1-5, with D possibly being TRBD1 (5 bases). The sample was peripheral blood. CDR3 DNA: TGTGCCAGCAGCTTTGGAACAGGATTCAATCAGCCCCAGCATTTT. Its translation is CASSFGTGFNQPQHF. Full variable domain (rest looked up from reference TRBV5-6 and TRBJ1-5): DAGVTQSPTHLIKTRGQQVTLRCSPKSGHDTVSWYQQALGQGPQFIFQYYEEEERQRGNFPDRFSGHQFPNYSSELNVNALLLGDSALYLCASSFGTGFNQPQHFGDGTRLSIL.